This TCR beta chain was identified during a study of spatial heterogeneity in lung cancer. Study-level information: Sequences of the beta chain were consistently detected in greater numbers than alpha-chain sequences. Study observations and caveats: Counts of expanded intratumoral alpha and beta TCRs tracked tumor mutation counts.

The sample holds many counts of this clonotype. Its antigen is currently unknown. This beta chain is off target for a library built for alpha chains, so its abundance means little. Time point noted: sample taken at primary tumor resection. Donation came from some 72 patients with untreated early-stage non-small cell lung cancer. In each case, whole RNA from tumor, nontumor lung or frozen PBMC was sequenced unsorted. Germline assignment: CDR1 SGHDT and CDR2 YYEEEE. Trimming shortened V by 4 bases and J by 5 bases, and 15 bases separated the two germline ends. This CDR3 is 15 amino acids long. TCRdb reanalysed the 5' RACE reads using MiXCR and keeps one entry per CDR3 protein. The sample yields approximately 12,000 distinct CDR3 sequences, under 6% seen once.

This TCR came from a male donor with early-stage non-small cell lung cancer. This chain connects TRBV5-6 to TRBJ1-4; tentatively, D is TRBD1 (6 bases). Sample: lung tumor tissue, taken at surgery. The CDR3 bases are TGTGCCAGCAGCCAGGGGCAGGGGTTGAATGAAAAACTGTTTTTT. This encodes CASSQGQGLNEKLFF.